This T cell receptor (beta chain) stems from a study of blood T cell repertoires in COVID-19. About the study: COVID-19 samples from acute and convalescent phases originated in the United States, Italy and Spain.

CDR1 and CDR2 from the germline V gene are SGHRS and YFSETQ. Trimming removed 0 bases at V and 0 bases at J, with 11 bases between. The length of the CDR3 is 16 residues. This clone showed up just once. Original data processing: Nucleated cell counts were estimated from reference gene primer amplification. Generated by immunoSEQ multiplex PCR, the TCRdb table keeps only in-frame clones and is missing some. V, J and clone size derive from that table, while D and trimming were established from the DNA sequence. The table has roughly 300,000 clones, approximately 84% seen once. The rearrangement joins TRBV5-1 to TRBJ2-3; maybe TRBD2 (5 bases). Sequencing was done on a sample of peripheral blood. The clonotype originates from a human donor with COVID-19, enrolled during active disease. The donor label of this sample is uncertain. The CDR3 region has the DNA TGCGCCAGCAGCTTGGAAGCGGTCCCTAGCACAGATACGCAGTATTTT. Amino acid sequence: CASSLEAVPSTDTQYF.